This T cell receptor (beta chain) stems from a study of blood T cell repertoires in COVID-19. About the research overall: Some COVID-19 samples were acute and others convalescent; all came from the United States, Italy and Spain. PBMCs, B-cell-depleted T cells, or T cells were the source of the cDNA or gDNA that made up the material.

Seattle participants joined during active infection and were tracked over time. The J segment lost 4 bases and the V segment lost 5 bases, leaving 6 bases of the junction unmatched. The CDR3 length is 15 residues. Germline V lookup: CDR1 MNHEY, CDR2 SMNVEV (reference sequence). Authors' processing steps: Amplification of reference gene primers provided the estimated nucleated cell counts. Libraries were prepared by immunoSEQ multiplex PCR; TCRdb keeps only in-frame clonotypes and omits some of them. V and J calls and clone size are copied from that table; D and trimming were computed from the DNA. The sample consists of about 200,000 clones, about 94% of them appearing once.

The origin of this receptor is a man aged 60-69 years with COVID-19, enrolled during active disease. This rearrangement joins TRBV27 to TRBJ1-2; 11 bases are a match to TRBD1. Sequencing was performed on peripheral blood. CDR3 in DNA: TGTGCCAGCAGTCAGAAGGACAGGGGGCCCTATGGCTACACCTTC. It encodes CASSQKDRGPYGYTF.